This passage covers 22 T cell receptor beta chains from one sample sequenced in a study of beta chain features in type 1 diabetes. Study results and caveats: The study found moderately but significantly shorter TCRB CDR3s in all four CD4+ subsets of Type 1 diabetes patients.

The sequenced template was cDNA made from the entire isolated RNA. The protocol was immunoSEQ multiplex PCR, while the TCRdb copy is restricted to in-frame clones and leaves out a portion. Among roughly 330,000 clones listed, roughly 14% were seen once. Antigen specificity for these receptors is unknown. The sequencing input was naive CD4+ T cells from blood. The source of these receptors is a woman between 18 and 30 years old with type 1 diabetes.

The CDR3 loop reads CAWSVQAAANEKLFF. Written as DNA, the CDR3 is TGTGCCTGGAGTGTACAGGCTGCGGCTAATGAAAAACTGTTTTTT. The chain joins TRBV30 to TRBJ1-4, with D possibly TRBD1 on 5 matching bases. The V gene lost 0 bases and the J gene lost 3 bases, with 11 bases spanning the gap. Germline lookup yields CDR1 GTSNPN and CDR2 SVGIG (reference sequence). This CDR3 contains 15 residues.

Only a few counts were recorded for this clone. This chain links TRBV12-2 with TRBJ2-5; no check of the table's D call, TRBD2, against the DNA was made. TRBV12-2 corresponds to a pseudogene. The CDR3 contains 14 residues. The DNA of the CDR3 is TGTGCAAGTCGCCCCGGACTAGCGGAAGAGACCCAGTACTTC. Its translation: CASRPGLAEETQYF.

The chain links TRBV25-1 to TRBJ2-3; no clear D gene. Per germline, CDR1 MGHDK and CDR2 SYGVNS. The CDR3 is made up of 13 amino acids. Trimming removed 2 bases at V and 0 bases at J, with 3 bases between. CDR3: CASSEQSTDTQYF. The CDR3 DNA sequence: TGTGCCAGCAGTGAACAGAGCACAGATACGCAGTATTTT.

This clone turned up a few times. This chain links TRBV7-2 with TRBJ1-1; 7 positions match TRBD1. There are 14 residues in the CDR3. V was pared by 5 bases and J by 3 bases, with 6 bases of the junction left unmatched. Germline lookup yields CDR1 SGHTA and CDR2 FQGNSA. CDR3 in amino acids: CASSRTRGDTEAFF. The CDR3 region has the DNA TGTGCCAGCAGCCGAACCAGGGGGGACACTGAAGCTTTCTTT.

The table lists this clone with a few counts. The chain has TRBV18 and TRBJ2-2; the match to TRBD1 covers 8 bases. The CDR3 is 16 residues long. V shed 3 bases and J 0 bases; nucleotides not matched to a gene: 3. Per germline, CDR1 KGHSH and CDR2 LQKENI. The DNA of the CDR3 is TGTGCCAGCTCACCCGGACAGGGATCGAACACCGGGGAGCTGTTTTTT. This translates into CASSPGQGSNTGELFF.

The chain employs TRBV7-2 and TRBJ2-1, with TRBD2 matching over 9 bases. Unmatched junction bases numbered 6, after V lost 1 base and J lost 2 bases. This CDR3 has 17 amino acids. The V gene's germline CDR1 is SGHTA and CDR2 FQGNSA. The CDR3 nucleotides are TGTGCCAGCAGCTTAGGGTCGGGCGGGAGGGCCTACAATGAGCAGTTCTTC. Translating gives CASSLGSGGRAYNEQFF.

A few counts support this clone. This sequence joins TRBV9 and TRBJ2-3, with 11 bases that match TRBD2. V lost 0 bases and J lost 1; bases outside the gene matches: 7. Germline V gene sequence: CDR1 SGDLS, CDR2 YYNGEE. The CDR3 is 18 amino acids. This CDR3 reads CASSVGSSGRLGTDTQYF. The CDR3 DNA is TGTGCCAGCAGCGTAGGATCTAGCGGGAGGTTGGGCACAGATACGCAGTATTTT.

This clone came up a few times. The chain joins TRBV7-3 to TRBJ2-2, with no clear D. This CDR3 comprises 13 residues. From germline, CDR1 is SGHTA and CDR2 FQGTGA. V was pared by 2 bases and J by 7 bases, with 8 bases between. As DNA, the CDR3 is TGTGCCAGCAGCTTACTCTGGAGCGGGGAGCTGTTTTTT. Translation: CASSLLWSGELFF. The full variable domain, rest sourced from reference TRBV7-3 and TRBJ2-2, is GAGVSQTPSNKVTEKGKYVELRCDPISGHTALYWYRQSLGQGPEFLIYFQGTGAADDSGLPNDRFFAVRPEGSVSTLKIQRTERGDSAVYLCASSLLWSGELFFGEGSRLTVL.

This clone came up a few times. The chain combines TRBV7-2 with TRBJ2-1; 8 nucleotides align to TRBD2. The ends lost 3 bases at V and 4 bases at J; junction bases unmatched: 5. Germline lookup yields CDR1 SGHTA and CDR2 FQGNSA. The CDR3 contains 15 residues. The CDR3 here is CASSLSTSAYNEQFF. Here the CDR3 DNA reads TGTGCCAGCAGCTTGTCGACTAGCGCGTACAATGAGCAGTTCTTC.

The gene calls are TRBV30 and TRBJ2-1; possible D gene TRBD1, 6 bases. Germline V CDR1 and CDR2: GTSNPN, SVGIG (reference sequence). V was clipped by 2 bases and J by 6 bases, with 14 bases between them. CDR3 length: 14 amino acids. As DNA, the CDR3 is TGTGCCTGGAGTAATCGGGACACCTTCAATGAGCAGTTCTTC. It yields the protein CAWSNRDTFNEQFF.

This clone was detected only a few times. The rearrangement links TRBV5-6 to TRBJ1-2; the D gene is possibly TRBD1 (5 bases). The germline CDR1 and CDR2 sequences are SGHDT and YYEEEE. This CDR3 region has 13 residues. V was pared by 5 bases and J by 7 bases, with 15 bases between. The CDR3 loop is CASRSDTITGYTF. In DNA, the CDR3 is TGTGCCAGCAGATCGGACACCATTACTGGCTACACCTTC.

The gene calls are TRBV7-3 and TRBJ2-2; no definite D call. Germline CDR1 reads SGHTA; CDR2 reads FQGTGA. V lost 2 bases to trimming and J lost 6 bases, with 4 bases between them. The CDR3 is 12 amino acids. Written as DNA, the CDR3 is TGTGCCAGCAGCTTATCCGCCGGGGAGCTGTTTTTT. Translated: CASSLSAGELFF.

This clone was counted a few times. The rearrangement uses TRBV30 and TRBJ1-5, with D tentatively TRBD1 (6 bases). Germline assignment: CDR1 GTSNPN and CDR2 SVGIG (reference sequence). The V end was cut by 7 bases, the J end by 3 bases, with 13 bases between. CDR3 size: 13 residues. CDR3 sequence (DNA): TGTGCCTTAAGAGGGGGTCCCAATCAGCCCCAGCATTTT. It yields the protein CALRGGPNQPQHF.

This clone occurred a few times. The chain joins TRBV30 to TRBJ1-2; TRBD1 aligns across 9 bases. CDR1 is GTSNPN and CDR2 is SVGIG in the germline V gene (reference sequence). CDR3 length equals 13 residues. The V segment lost 8 bases and the J segment 8 bases; nucleotides outside the gene matches: 12. In nucleotides, the CDR3 is TGTGCCCGCACCCGGGACAGGGTTGACGGCTACACCTTC. It codes for CARTRDRVDGYTF.

The chain recombines TRBV2 with TRBJ2-6; D is uncertain. CDR3 length: 13 residues. The germline V gene has CDR1 SNHLY and CDR2 FYNNEI. Trimming cost V 6 bases and J 3 bases, with 6 bases left between them. CDR3 loop: CASRAVGANVLTF. The CDR3 nucleotides are TGTGCCAGCAGGGCAGTTGGGGCCAACGTCCTGACTTTC.

This clone has just a few counts. The chain joins TRBV5-4 to TRBJ2-7; D might be TRBD2 (6 bases). V was shortened by 2 bases and J by 7 bases, with 19 bases between the two germline ends. The CDR3 runs to 15 residues. Germline V gene lookup returns CDR1 SGHNT and CDR2 YYREEE (reference sequence). Written as DNA, the CDR3 is TGTGCCAGCAGCTTTGACCCGGGGGACGTGCGGGAGCAGTACTTC. Encoded protein: CASSFDPGDVREQYF.

The sample holds a few counts of this clone. CDR3 residues: CASSSFTGGYEQFF. DNA for the CDR3: TGCGCCAGCAGCTCATTTACAGGGGGCTATGAGCAGTTCTTC. This chain connects TRBV5-1 to TRBJ2-1, with 9 bases aligning to TRBD1. The CDR3 is made up of 14 amino acids. The V gene end was trimmed by 3 bases and the J gene end by 8 bases; junction bases not matched to a gene: 6. Germline V lookup: CDR1 SGHRS, CDR2 YFSETQ.

This clone has just a few counts. The chain uses TRBV30 and TRBJ2-7; TRBD1 might be the D (7 bases). The CDR3 totals 13 residues. V dropped 2 bases and J dropped 3 bases, with 11 bases sitting between them. CDR1 GTSNPN and CDR2 SVGIG come from the germline V gene (reference sequence). The CDR3 DNA is TGTGCCTGGAGTCCAGGGGGGAACTACGAGCAGTACGTC. This codes for CAWSPGGNYEQYV.

The V and J genes are TRBV2 and TRBJ1-5, with D tentatively TRBD1 (5 bases). Looked up from germline, CDR1 is SNHLY and CDR2 is FYNNEI. Trimming removed 8 bases from V and 6 bases from J, with 8 bases in between. The CDR3 sequence is 11 residues long. CDR3 residues: CASSQGQPQHF. CDR3 nucleotide sequence: TGTGCCAGCTCCCAGGGTCAGCCCCAGCATTTT.

This chain connects TRBV18 to TRBJ2-5, with D unresolved. Germline CDR1 and CDR2: KGHSH and LQKENI. The CDR3 length is 12 residues. Trimming left V 8 bases short and J 4 bases short, with 11 bases between. CDR3 DNA sequence: TGTGCCAGCGAGGAGTTGGGAGAGACCCAGTACTTC. Protein sequence: CASEELGETQYF.

This clone appeared a few times. The gene calls are TRBV4-2 and TRBJ2-1; 15 bases align to TRBD2. V lost 1 base and J lost 2; bases outside the gene matches: 3. Germline assignment: CDR1 LGHNA and CDR2 YNFKEQ. The CDR3 spans 18 residues. The CDR3, as DNA: TGTGCCAGCAGCCAAGGGACTAGCGGGAGGGGCGCCTACAATGAGCAGTTCTTC. This sequence encodes CASSQGTSGRGAYNEQFF.

The V call is TRBV18, the J call TRBJ2-3, with D unclear. The CDR3 has 13 amino acids. V lost 1 base to trimming and J lost 5 bases, with 7 bases between them. The V gene's germline CDR1 is KGHSH and CDR2 LQKENI. The CDR3 DNA is TGTGCCAGCTCACCACACCCACAAGATACGCAGTATTTT. This translates into CASSPHPQDTQYF.